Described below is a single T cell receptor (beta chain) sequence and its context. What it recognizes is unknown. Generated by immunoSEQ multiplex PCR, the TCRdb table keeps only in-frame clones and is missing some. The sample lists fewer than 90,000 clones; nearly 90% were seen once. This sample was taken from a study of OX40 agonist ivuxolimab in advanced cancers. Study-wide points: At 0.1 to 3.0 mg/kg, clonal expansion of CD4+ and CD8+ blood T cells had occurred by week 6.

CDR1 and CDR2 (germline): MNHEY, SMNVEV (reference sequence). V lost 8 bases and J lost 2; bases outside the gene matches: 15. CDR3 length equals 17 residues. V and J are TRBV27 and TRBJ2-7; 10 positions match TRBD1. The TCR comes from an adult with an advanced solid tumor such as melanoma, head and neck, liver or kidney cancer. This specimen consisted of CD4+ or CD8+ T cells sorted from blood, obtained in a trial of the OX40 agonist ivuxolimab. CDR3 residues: CASSPHQGQGFTYEQYV. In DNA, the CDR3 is TGTGCCAGCTCCCCCCACCAGGGACAGGGGTTCACCTACGAGCAGTACGTC.